This entry concerns a single T cell receptor (beta chain). Its cognate antigen is unknown. This entry comes from a study of shared clonotypes between healthy human individuals. The wider study: Each donor had three CD4 naive, three CD4 memory, two CD8 naive and one CD8 memory plate.

Findings and caveats of the study: Sorted-subset sequencing was shown by rarefaction to be incomplete despite large depth. The four-donor shared clonotypes exceeded non-shared clonotypes in generation probability, with non-shared ones scoring lower.

The sorted-subset replicate PCRs were given about 200 ng DNA, which is 25,000 to 35,000 T cell genomes. TCRdb's table, derived via immunoSEQ multiplex PCR, lists solely in-frame clones and lacks some. Here the sample spans about 380,000 clones, 96% being singletons. The germline CDR1 and CDR2 sequences are SNHLY and FYNNEI. V gave up 4 bases and J gave up 10 bases; unmatched junction bases: 6. This CDR3 contains 14 residues. Sequenced sample: memory CD8+ T cells sorted from blood. Sample subset: CD45RO+ cells pooled with CCR7-negative TemRA cells. The rearrangement uses TRBV2 and TRBJ1-4; 10 bases are shared with TRBD1. This clonotype was sampled from a man aged 30 to 45 in good health. CDR3 DNA: TGTGCCAGCAGTGCCCGGGACAGGGGTACAAAACTGTTTTTT. Protein: CASSARDRGTKLFF.